The next 16 T cell receptor beta chains were all read from a single sample in a study of shared clonotypes between healthy human individuals. This table comes from immunoSEQ multiplex PCR, and its TCRdb copy is limited to in-frame clones, with some not included. The data show approximately 500,000 clones, 90% to 96% seen once. The specimen was naive CD4+ T cells sorted from blood. Subset defined: CD45RA+ positively selected. These TCRs come from a woman in her twenties or thirties in good health.

This rearrangement joins TRBV4-1 to TRBJ2-1; 10 bases fit TRBD2. Trimming took 0 bases from V and 1 from J; bases not matched to a gene: 3. The CDR3 has 17 amino acids. Germline CDR1 is MGHRA and CDR2 is YSYEKL. The CDR3 loop is CASSQDAAGGSYNEQFF. CDR3 DNA sequence: TGCGCCAGCAGCCAAGATGCAGCGGGAGGGTCCTACAATGAGCAGTTCTTC.

The chain links TRBV28 to TRBJ2-1; TRBD2 aligns across 13 bases. Germline V gene sequence: CDR1 MDHEN, CDR2 SYDVKM. This CDR3 has 16 amino acids. V lost 8 bases and J lost 4; bases outside the gene matches: 8. This CDR3 reads CASGLAGVAGYNEQFF. The DNA of the CDR3 is TGTGCCAGCGGACTAGCGGGAGTTGCGGGGTACAATGAGCAGTTCTTC.

A word on this clone: Additional DNA sequences in this sample encode the identical CDR3. The genes are TRBV5-1 and TRBJ2-1, with 9 positions matching TRBD2. This CDR3 has 15 residues. Germline V gene lookup returns CDR1 SGHRS and CDR2 YFSETQ. J gave up 0 bases and V 2 bases, and 0 bases lay outside the gene matches. CDR3 in amino acids: CASSFSGSSYNEQFF. CDR3 sequence (DNA): TGCGCCAGCAGCTTTAGCGGGAGCTCCTACAATGAGCAGTTCTTC.

This chain connects TRBV29-1 to TRBJ2-1; TRBD2 matches 12 bases. The CDR3 sequence is 16 residues long. Germline lookup yields CDR1 SQVTM and CDR2 ANQGSEA. With 6 bases clipped from V and 8 bases from J, the junction kept 14 bases outside the gene matches. As DNA, the CDR3 is TGCAGCGTCGGGGGGCGACTAGCGGGAGATTCTGATGAGCAGTTCTTC. Protein sequence: CSVGGRLAGDSDEQFF.

The V and J genes are TRBV4-1 and TRBJ1-5; D ambiguous. CDR1 MGHRA and CDR2 YSYEKL come from the germline V gene. This CDR3 is 17 amino acids long. The V end was cut by 4 bases, the J end by 0 bases, with 16 bases between. CDR3 region: CASSPLTVSYSNQPQHF. The CDR3 DNA reads TGCGCCAGCAGCCCCTTAACAGTAAGCTATAGCAATCAGCCCCAGCATTTT.

The chain joins TRBV5-5 to TRBJ2-3; the D gene could be TRBD1 or TRBD2 (5 bases each). This CDR3 is 14 amino acids long. The V end lost 0 bases, the J end lost 2 bases, and 7 bases lay between the germline ends. Germline V gene lookup returns CDR1 SGHKS and CDR2 YYEKEE (reference sequence). CDR3 sequence: CASSLAGTTDTQYF. The CDR3 bases are TGTGCCAGCAGCTTGGCAGGGACCACAGATACGCAGTATTTT.

V is TRBV12-5 and J is TRBJ1-5; no firm D call. Germline loops: CDR1 LGHNT, CDR2 FRNRAP. This CDR3 comprises 13 residues. Trimming shortened V by 7 bases and J by 8 bases, and 15 bases separated the two germline ends. In nucleotides, the CDR3 is TGTGCTAGTGCGATTCGGCTAGGTGAGCCCCAGCATTTT. As protein: CASAIRLGEPQHF.

The sample holds one count of this clone. This rearrangement joins TRBV19 to TRBJ1-2; 9 positions agree with TRBD1. This CDR3 is built from 14 residues. CDR1 and CDR2 from the germline V gene are LNHDA and SQIVND (reference sequence). The V and J ends lost 7 bases and 7 bases, in that order; junction bases with no gene match: 10. CDR3 DNA: TGTGCCAGTAAATCCACAGGGACAGGGCGTGGCTACACCTTC. Translated: CASKSTGTGRGYTF.

The chain employs TRBV7-9 and TRBJ2-1; 9 bases map to TRBD2. The CDR3 is 16 residues long. Germline CDR1 and CDR2: SEHNR and FQNEAQ (reference sequence). V shed 5 bases and J 9 bases; nucleotides not matched to a gene: 14. The CDR3 region has the DNA TGTGCCAGCAGCCCCCGTAGGGGGACTAGCATGGTTGAGCAGTTCTTC. Protein sequence: CASSPRRGTSMVEQFF. Based on the CDR3 plus reference TRBV7-9 and TRBJ2-1, the full variable domain is DTGVSQNPRHKITKRGQNVTFRCDPISEHNRLYWYRQTLGQGPEFLTYFQNEAQLEKSRLLSDRFSAERPKGSFSTLEIQRTEQGDSAMYLCASSPRRGTSMVEQFFGPGTRLTVL.

This chain links TRBV28 with TRBJ2-5, with D hard to call. The J call is in doubt because the DNA end fits TRBJ2-7 better. The CDR3 consists of 17 residues. Germline V CDR1 and CDR2: MDHEN, SYDVKM. The CDR3: CASSWSGDGTQAYEQYF. In nucleotides, the CDR3 is TGTGCCAGCAGCTGGTCCGGCGACGGCACCCAAGCCTACGAGCAGTACTTC.

Turning to this clone: Other nucleotide sequences from this sample produce the same CDR3. The chain combines TRBV11-3 with TRBJ1-1; a weak D match, TRBD1 (5 bases). Germline lookup yields CDR1 SGHNT and CDR2 YENEEA. Trimming took 2 bases from V and 1 from J, leaving 8 bases between them. The CDR3 is 14 amino acids. The CDR3 nucleotides read TGTGCCAGCAGCTTATCGGGGGGGAACACTGAAGCTTTCTTT. Translating it yields CASSLSGGNTEAFF.

The chain links TRBV2 to TRBJ2-1; 9 bases align to TRBD2. V was clipped by 5 bases and J by 0 bases; unmatched bases: 8. The CDR3 totals 17 residues. The germline gives CDR1 SNHLY, CDR2 FYNNEI. In nucleotides, the CDR3 is TGTGCCAGCAGTCCGTTTAGCGGGAGCATCTCCTACAATGAGCAGTTCTTC. Amino acid sequence: CASSPFSGSISYNEQFF. The full variable domain, completed using reference TRBV2 and TRBJ2-1, is EPEVTQTPSHQVTQMGQEVILRCVPISNHLYFYWYRQILGQKVEFLVSFYNNEISEKSEIFDDQFSVERPDGSNFTLKIRSTKLEDSAMYFCASSPFSGSISYNEQFFGPGTRLTVL.

The V call is TRBV6-5, the J call TRBJ2-5; 10 bases line up with TRBD1. This CDR3 spans 15 amino acids. CDR1 and CDR2 (germline): MNHEY, SVGAGI. Trimming cost V 5 bases and J 5 bases; bases outside gene matches: 8. As DNA, the CDR3 is TGTGCCAGCAGTCCTCTGACAGGGGGCAGGGAGACCCAGTACTTC. It is translated as CASSPLTGGRETQYF.

The rearrangement uses TRBV4-1 and TRBJ2-1; D remains ambiguous. The CDR3 contains 17 residues. Trimming shortened V by 0 bases and J by 7 bases, and 19 bases separated the two germline ends. The germline gives CDR1 MGHRA, CDR2 YSYEKL. The CDR3 is CASSQDWAPRDTNEQFF. The CDR3 nucleotides read TGCGCCAGCAGCCAAGATTGGGCTCCCCGCGACACTAATGAGCAGTTCTTC.

The chain joins TRBV6-5 to TRBJ1-4; D remains unclear. In germline, CDR1 is MNHEY, CDR2 SVGAGI. CDR3 length: 14 residues. The V gene lost 6 bases and the J gene lost 9 bases, with 17 bases spanning the gap. The DNA of the CDR3 is TGTGCCAGCAGCATTCTCGGCGCTGGGAAAAAACTGTTTTTT. Amino acids: CASSILGAGKKLFF.

The chain carries TRBV4-1 and TRBJ1-1; D might be TRBD1 (5 bases). Germline lookup yields CDR1 MGHRA and CDR2 YSYEKL. The CDR3 contains 13 residues. The V end lost 3 bases, the J end lost 7 bases, and 12 bases lay between the germline ends. CDR3: CASSHYADSEAFF. The CDR3 DNA reads TGCGCCAGCAGCCACTACGCCGACAGTGAAGCTTTCTTT.